This TCR beta chain was found in a study of blood T cell repertoires in COVID-19. Sequencing was performed with immunoSEQ multiplex PCR; in TCRdb, only in-frame clones are kept and a portion is missing. The sample shows about 300,000 clones, 70% to 90% of them seen only once. The CDR3 covers 18 residues. Individuals drawn from approximately 22 US areas were about 18 to 90 years old. Cohort 3 donors were reported recovered after two negative PCRs, clearance, or symptom resolution. The J gene is TRBJ1-2, the V gene TRBV12-2; TRBD1, the table's D call, lacks a check against the DNA. TRBV12-2 is a known pseudogene. The sequence came from a man aged 25-40 years who had recovered from COVID-19. Sequencing input: PBMCs or T cells enriched from blood (not recorded which). CDR3: CASRFSKKYRRYDYGYTF. Here the CDR3 DNA reads TGTGCAAGTCGCTTCTCCAAGAAATACAGGCGGTACGACTATGGCTACACCTTC.